The TCR beta chain under discussion was sequenced for a study of cytomegalovirus exposure and HLA in healthy donors. Study-wide points: Sequencing artifact likely explains a cluster of highly shared sequence variants. In an earlier analysis, most TCR beta V segments were productive about 87% or about 30% of the time.

CDR3 size: 16 residues. With 5 bases clipped from V and 5 bases from J, the junction kept 12 bases outside the gene matches. CDR1 MGHDK and CDR2 SYGVNS come from the germline V gene. The PCR employed 60 Vbeta primers together with 13 Jbeta primers. The method was immunoSEQ multiplex PCR; TCRdb's version includes in-frame clones alone and lacks a portion of them. The repertoire includes tens of thousands of clones, roughly three quarters of them detected once, and 3% to 4.5% sits in the top ten. Details on this clone: Antigen: not known.

The J gene is TRBJ1-1, the V gene TRBV25-1, with 9 bases identical to TRBD1. The sample taken for sequencing was PBMCs. The receptor comes from a man aged 25 to 40 in good health and CMV-seronegative. Here the CDR3 reads CASSWLGQGRGTEAFF. The CDR3 DNA reads as TGTGCCAGCAGTTGGTTAGGACAGGGGAGAGGTACTGAAGCTTTCTTT.